The 21 T cell receptor beta chains in this list originate from one sample, sequenced in a study of cytomegalovirus exposure and HLA in healthy donors. Primers included in the PCR were 60 Vbeta and 13 Jbeta primers. Generated by immunoSEQ multiplex PCR, the TCRdb table keeps only in-frame clones and is missing some. There are more than 65,000 clones in the sample; roughly 74% occur only once, and roughly 11% lies in the top ten. The sequencing sample was made of PBMCs. The receptors derive from a woman aged 55-69 years in good health and CMV-seropositive.

This clone came up a few times. The chain combines TRBV2 with TRBJ1-4; D might be TRBD1 (5 bases). Trimming removed 6 bases from V and 1 base from J, with 9 bases in between. Germline CDR1 is SNHLY and CDR2 is FYNNEI. This CDR3 spans 14 amino acids. The CDR3 DNA is TGTGCCAGCAGGAATGACAGAACTAATGAAAAACTGTTTTTT. It yields the protein CASRNDRTNEKLFF.

The sample holds one count of this clone. The chain recombines TRBV19 with TRBJ1-2; D gene ambiguous. This CDR3 has 12 amino acids. V shed 8 bases and J shed 8 bases, with 15 bases lying between them. CDR1 and CDR2 from the germline V gene are LNHDA and SQIVND (reference sequence). CDR3 sequence reads: CASRPRGEGYTF. Written as DNA, the CDR3 is TGTGCCAGTCGCCCCCGCGGGGAGGGCTACACCTTC.

The V and J genes are TRBV4-2 and TRBJ2-3; 10 positions agree with TRBD2. Germline loops: CDR1 LGHNA, CDR2 YNFKEQ. The CDR3 is 14 residues long. The ends lost 4 bases at V and 6 bases at J; junction bases unmatched: 4. This chain's CDR3 is CASSRGLASDTQYF. CDR3 nucleotides: TGTGCCAGCAGCCGGGGACTAGCGTCGGATACGCAGTATTTT.

The chain employs TRBV4-1 and TRBJ2-5; D call uncertain. The DNA end is a closer match to TRBJ2-7, so the J assignment may be wrong. CDR1 MGHRA and CDR2 YSYEKL come from the germline V gene. The CDR3 sequence is 13 residues long. The CDR3 sequence is CASSQDFPYEQYF. CDR3 coding DNA: TGCGCCAGCAGCCAAGATTTCCCCTACGAGCAGTACTTC.

This clone was observed a few times. V usage is TRBV5-1 and J usage is TRBJ1-1, with D possibly matching TRBD1 (5 bases). CDR3 length: 16 amino acids. Per the germline V gene, CDR1 is SGHRS and CDR2 is YFSETQ. Trimming stripped 4 bases from V and 5 bases from J, with 21 bases between. The CDR3 sequence: CASSGVFVGSGTEAFF. DNA for the CDR3: TGCGCCAGCAGCGGCGTTTTTGTCGGATCAGGGACTGAAGCTTTCTTT. Looking up the rest from reference TRBV5-1 and TRBJ1-1 gives the full variable domain: KAGVTQTPRYLIKTRGQQVTLSCSPISGHRSVSWYQQTPGQGLQFLFEYFSETQRNKGNFPGRFSGRQFSNSRSEMNVSTLELGDSALYLCASSGVFVGSGTEAFFGQGTRLTVV.

The chain couples TRBV7-2 to TRBJ2-1, with D possibly matching TRBD1 (5 bases). Germline V gene lookup returns CDR1 SGHTA and CDR2 FQGNSA. V shed 4 bases and J shed 10 bases, with 11 bases lying between them. CDR3 length equals 12 residues. CDR3 sequence reads: CASSSVWTEQFF. DNA of the CDR3: TGTGCCAGCAGCTCAGTGTGGACAGAGCAGTTCTTC.

The V and J genes are TRBV28 and TRBJ1-2; the match to TRBD1 covers 7 bases. The CDR3 covers 15 residues. Germline CDR1 MDHEN, CDR2 SYDVKM. V trimming: 5 bases; J trimming: 2 bases; junction bases outside the gene matches: 8. CDR3 in DNA: TGTGCCAGCAGTCCCGGACAGGCGGGCAACTATGGCTACACCTTC. This translates into CASSPGQAGNYGYTF.

The chain is built from TRBV30 and TRBJ1-1, with D perhaps matching TRBD1 (5 bases). Between the trimmed V and J ends, which lost 4 bases and 1 base, there was a span of 13 bases. The germline gives CDR1 GTSNPN, CDR2 SVGIG (reference sequence). This CDR3 contains 14 residues. CDR3 bases: TGTGCCTGGACCCAACAGGTTTCGAACACTGAAGCTTTCTTT. This codes for CAWTQQVSNTEAFF.

The rearrangement joins TRBV23-1 to TRBJ1-2; D might be TRBD1 (6 bases). TRBV23-1 is treated as an ORF (open reading frame) with a function not yet certain. The CDR3 runs 18 residues. The ends were cut back, 3 bases at V and 4 bases at J, with 24 bases in the middle. The CDR3 region has the DNA TGCGCCAGCAGTCACCTCCGGGGCGGGGGCGCCCATTCCTATGGCTACACCTTC. Translation: CASSHLRGGGAHSYGYTF.

This clone has only a few counts. Mismatch with germline at one junction end may stem from a read error. This sample includes further DNA sequences coding for the same CDR3. The chain joins TRBV27 to TRBJ1-1; no reliable D call. The CDR3 spans 13 residues. Germline CDR1 MNHEY, CDR2 SMNVEV (reference sequence). Here the CDR3 DNA reads TGTGCCAGCTGCCGTCCGGAGGGAACTGAGGCTTTCTTT. It is translated as CASCRPEGTEAFF.

This clone was seen a handful of times. This chain connects TRBV29-1 to TRBJ2-7; perhaps TRBD2 as D (5 bases). The CDR3 covers 12 residues. CDR1 SQVTM and CDR2 ANQGSEA come from the germline V gene. V lost 3 bases and J lost 6, with 12 bases in between. The CDR3 reads CSVDRSRGEQYF. The CDR3 nucleotides read TGCAGCGTTGATAGATCCCGGGGCGAGCAGTACTTC.

The V call is TRBV7-6, the J call TRBJ2-7; 13 bases are shared with TRBD2. The CDR3 is 16 amino acids. Germline assignment: CDR1 SGHVS and CDR2 FNYEAQ. Trimming removed 3 bases from V and 2 bases from J; junction bases left unmatched: 4. The CDR3 loop reads CASSFGLAGETYEQYF. CDR3 sequence (DNA): TGTGCCAGCAGCTTCGGACTAGCGGGGGAAACCTACGAGCAGTACTTC.

This rearrangement joins TRBV7-3 to TRBJ2-3, with 11 bases aligning to TRBD1. Unmatched junction bases numbered 9, after V lost 4 bases and J lost 6 bases. The CDR3 loop spans 16 amino acids. Looked up from germline, CDR1 is SGHTA and CDR2 is FQGTGA. CDR3 nucleotide sequence: TGTGCCAGCAGCTACTTGGGGACAGGGGGTTCCGATACGCAGTATTTT. It is translated as CASSYLGTGGSDTQYF.

V usage is TRBV7-8 and J usage is TRBJ2-1, with D possibly TRBD2 on 5 matching bases. Germline V gene lookup returns CDR1 SGHVS and CDR2 FQNEAQ. The CDR3 is made up of 12 amino acids. V lost 4 bases and J 16 bases, leaving 17 bases between the germline ends. The CDR3 region is CASSSLAEVGFF. Here the CDR3 DNA reads TGTGCCAGCAGCTCCCTAGCCGAAGTGGGATTCTTC.

V and J are TRBV5-1 and TRBJ2-2; maybe TRBD2 (5 bases). V lost 4 bases, J lost 2 bases, and 12 bases lay in between. Germline loops: CDR1 SGHRS, CDR2 YFSETQ. CDR3 length: 15 amino acids. The CDR3 loop is CASSQAGINTGELFF. CDR3 in DNA: TGCGCCAGCAGCCAGGCCGGGATTAACACCGGGGAGCTGTTTTTT.

The rearrangement uses TRBV4-2 and TRBJ1-1; 7 bases agree with TRBD1. Per germline, CDR1 LGHNA and CDR2 YNFKEQ. The J segment lost 7 bases and the V segment lost 1 base, leaving 6 bases of the junction unmatched. This CDR3 contains 14 residues. The CDR3 sequence is CASSQGRTGLEAFF. CDR3 DNA sequence: TGTGCCAGCAGCCAAGGGCGGACAGGACTTGAAGCTTTCTTT.

This chain joins TRBV27 and TRBJ1-4, with D perhaps matching TRBD1 (5 bases). The germline V and J ends were trimmed by 6 bases and 4 bases, with 12 bases remaining between them. CDR1 is MNHEY and CDR2 is SMNVEV in the germline V gene (reference sequence). The CDR3 is 14 amino acids. The DNA for the CDR3 is TGTGCCAGCAGGCGGACATCCCATAATGAAAAACTGTTTTTT. It encodes CASRRTSHNEKLFF.

The chain carries TRBV5-1 and TRBJ2-1, with 8 bases aligning to TRBD2. The CDR3 is 15 amino acids. V gave up 3 bases and J gave up 0 bases; unmatched junction bases: 2. Per the germline V gene, CDR1 is SGHRS and CDR2 is YFSETQ. The CDR3 loop reads CASSSGGASYNEQFF. CDR3 sequence (DNA): TGCGCCAGCAGCTCCGGGGGGGCCTCCTACAATGAGCAGTTCTTC.

The chain is built from TRBV7-9 and TRBJ1-1, with D possibly TRBD1 on 5 matching bases. CDR1 is SEHNR, CDR2 FQNEAQ, per germline (reference sequence). The CDR3 has 14 residues. Trimming cost V 0 bases and J 5 bases, with 10 bases left between them. Here the CDR3 reads CASSLAQGGTEAFF. The CDR3 nucleotides read TGTGCCAGCAGCTTAGCTCAGGGAGGAACTGAAGCTTTCTTT.

In this sample, this clone turned up a few times. One end of the junction fails to match germline, which may point to a read error. V gene TRBV7-9 combines with J gene TRBJ2-7; D gene uncertain. Germline V gene sequence: CDR1 SEHNR, CDR2 FQNEAQ (reference sequence). This CDR3 region has 12 residues. The DNA of the CDR3 is TGTTCCAGCAGCTTAGGCGTCTACGAGCAGTACTTC. It codes for CSSSLGVYEQYF.

This clone was picked up a small number of times. The CDR3 loop reads CASSPQTGTYGYTF. As DNA, the CDR3 is TGTGCCAGCTCACCACAAACAGGCACCTATGGCTACACCTTC. V usage is TRBV18 and J usage is TRBJ1-2; the D gene is possibly TRBD1 (5 bases). Germline lookup yields CDR1 KGHSH and CDR2 LQKENI. The CDR3 extends over 14 amino acids. The V gene lost 1 base and the J gene lost 4 bases, with 10 bases spanning the gap. Based on the CDR3 plus reference TRBV18 and TRBJ1-2, the full variable domain is NAGVMQNPRHLVRRRGQEARLRCSPMKGHSHVYWYRQLPEEGLKFMVYLQKENIIDESGMPKERFSAEFPKEGPSILRIQQVVRGDSAAYFCASSPQTGTYGYTFGSGTRLTVV.